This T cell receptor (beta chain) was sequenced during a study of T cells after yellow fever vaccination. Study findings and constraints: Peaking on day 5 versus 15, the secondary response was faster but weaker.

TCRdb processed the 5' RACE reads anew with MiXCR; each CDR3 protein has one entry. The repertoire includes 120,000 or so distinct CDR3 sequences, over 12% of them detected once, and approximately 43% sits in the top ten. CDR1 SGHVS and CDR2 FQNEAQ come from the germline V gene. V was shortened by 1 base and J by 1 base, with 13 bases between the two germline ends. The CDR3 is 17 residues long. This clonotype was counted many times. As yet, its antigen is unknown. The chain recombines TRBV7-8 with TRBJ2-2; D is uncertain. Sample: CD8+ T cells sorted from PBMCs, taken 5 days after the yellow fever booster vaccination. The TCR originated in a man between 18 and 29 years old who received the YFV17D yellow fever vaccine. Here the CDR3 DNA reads TGTGCCAGCAGCTTAGAAATGGTTTACGGGAACACCGGGGAGCTGTTTTTT. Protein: CASSLEMVYGNTGELFF.